The present TCR beta chain was sequenced within a study of glioma-infiltrating T cells after dendritic cell vaccination. Study-wide results and limits: Longer survival after dendritic cell vaccination followed higher pretreatment TIL content. Survival was not directly related to TCR clonality in these patients.

This clone has a handful of counts. Its antigen is currently unknown. Primers: 60 V beta forward and 13 J beta reverse. The table came from immunoSEQ multiplex PCR; TCRdb's copy has only in-frame clones and leaves some out. The repertoire holds 90,000 to 110,000 clones, 90% seen once, with approximately 2.7% in the top ten. Time point described: after dendritic cell vaccination, including at tumor progression/relapse. Fresh-frozen tumor tissue and more than two years of survival data were available for all. In germline, CDR1 is SGHTA, CDR2 FQGTGA. J lost 2 bases, V lost 1 base, and 0 bases had no gene match. The CDR3 length is 14 residues.

This TCR derives from a human donor with glioblastoma. Sequences were derived from blood, sampled after dendritic cell vaccination. The V call is TRBV7-3, the J call TRBJ2-7, with 9 bases fitting TRBD1. CDR3 bases: TGTGCCAGCAGCTTAAGGGACAGGGCCTACGAGCAGTACTTC. This encodes CASSLRDRAYEQYF.